The present TCR beta chain was sequenced within a study of T cells in Graves' hyperthyroidism and ophthalmopathy. Diagnoses used clinical symptoms, serum thyroxine and TRAb, thyroid ultrasound and orbital computed tomography. Amplified TCR beta CDR3 regions came from RNA transcripts. The HTBI set primed first-round TCR CDR3 RT-PCR. From the multiplex PCR reads, TCRdb called clonotypes with MiXCR, one entry per CDR3 protein. The sample holds almost 600,000 distinct CDR3 sequences, just over 45% seen once. Trimming at V came to 5 bases and at J to 5 bases, leaving 5 bases not matched to a gene. Germline V lookup: CDR1 DFQATT, CDR2 SNEGSKA (reference sequence). The CDR3 is made up of 12 amino acids.

V gene TRBV20-1 combines with J gene TRBJ2-5; 7 nucleotides line up with TRBD2. Material: peripheral blood or thyroid tissue (not recorded which). This receptor was obtained from a woman aged 18 to 35 with Graves' hyperthyroidism. The CDR3 region is CSAPGLRETQYF. The DNA for the CDR3 is TGCAGTGCTCCGGGACTAAGGGAGACCCAGTACTTC.